This T cell receptor beta chain was profiled in a study of T cell responses to AZD1222 COVID-19 vaccine. As for this clone: What it binds is unknown.

The study, taken as a whole, reports: Sampling captured repertoires only after the peak T cell response.

Clones were sequenced by immunoSEQ multiplex PCR, and TCRdb holds only the in-frame ones, with some missing. The repertoire holds 95,000 to 150,000 clones, with around nine tenths as singletons. The specimen comprised peripheral blood, sampled on day 0 of AZD1222 vaccination. The receptor's source is an adult in good health.

The CDR3 protein is CASRSFGGTEAFF. DNA of the CDR3: TGTGCCAGCAGGAGCTTTGGAGGCACTGAAGCTTTCTTT. This sequence joins TRBV2 and TRBJ1-1; D is unclear. The CDR3 spans 13 residues. In germline, CDR1 is SNHLY, CDR2 FYNNEI. V was clipped by 6 bases and J by 4 bases, with 12 bases between them.